This TCR beta chain is from a study of blood T cell repertoires in COVID-19. Turning to the study itself: PBMCs, B-cell-depleted T cells, or T cells were the source of the cDNA or gDNA that made up the material.

Germline V CDR1 and CDR2: MNHEY, SVGAGI. This CDR3 contains 15 residues. V shed 5 bases and J 0 bases; nucleotides not matched to a gene: 5. Under the authors' procedure: Quantification of nucleated cells was approximated via reference gene primer amplification. TCRdb's copy holds only in-frame clones and misses some; the assay was immunoSEQ multiplex PCR. D and trimming were read from the DNA, whereas the V and J calls and clone size are those reported in that table. The data hold about 260,000 clones, with 75% to 90% observed a single time. Sample: peripheral blood. The chain links TRBV6-5 to TRBJ1-2; 8 bases are shared with TRBD1. The TCR sequence derives from a woman in her forties or fifties who had recovered from COVID-19. Here the CDR3 DNA reads TGTGCCAGCAGTCGACAGGGGAGAGCTAACTATGGCTACACCTTC. Residues: CASSRQGRANYGYTF.